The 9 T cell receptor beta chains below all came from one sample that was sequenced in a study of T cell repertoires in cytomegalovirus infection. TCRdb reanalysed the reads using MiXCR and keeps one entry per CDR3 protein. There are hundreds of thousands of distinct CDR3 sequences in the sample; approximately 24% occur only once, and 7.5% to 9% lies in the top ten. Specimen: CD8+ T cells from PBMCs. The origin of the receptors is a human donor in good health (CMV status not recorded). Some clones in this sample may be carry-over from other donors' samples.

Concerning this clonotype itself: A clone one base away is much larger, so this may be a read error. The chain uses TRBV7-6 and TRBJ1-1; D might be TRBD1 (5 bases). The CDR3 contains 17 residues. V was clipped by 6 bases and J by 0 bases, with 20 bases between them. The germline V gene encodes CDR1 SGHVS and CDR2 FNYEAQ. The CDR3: CASSVLLPGRMNTEAFF. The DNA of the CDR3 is TGTGCCAGCAGTGTTTTGCTCCCAGGGAGGATGAACACTGAAGCTTTCTTT.

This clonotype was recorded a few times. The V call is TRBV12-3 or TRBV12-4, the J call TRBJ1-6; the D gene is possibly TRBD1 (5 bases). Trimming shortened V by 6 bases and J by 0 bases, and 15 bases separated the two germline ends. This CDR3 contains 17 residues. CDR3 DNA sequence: TGTGCCAGCAGCTTCCTGGGACTGAGCTCCTATAATTCACCCCTCCACTTT. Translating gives CASSFLGLSSYNSPLHF.

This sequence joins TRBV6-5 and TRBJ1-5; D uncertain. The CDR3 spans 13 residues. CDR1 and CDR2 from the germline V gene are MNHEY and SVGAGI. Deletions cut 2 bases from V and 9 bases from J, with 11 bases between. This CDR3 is CASSYGPSRPQHF. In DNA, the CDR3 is TGTGCCAGCAGTTACGGACCCTCCCGGCCCCAGCATTTT.

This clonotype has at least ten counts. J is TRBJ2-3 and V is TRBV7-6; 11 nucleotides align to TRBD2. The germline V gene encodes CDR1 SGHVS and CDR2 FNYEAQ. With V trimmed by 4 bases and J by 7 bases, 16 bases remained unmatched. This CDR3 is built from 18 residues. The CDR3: CASSSIPTSGTPANTQYF. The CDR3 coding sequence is TGTGCCAGCAGCTCCATCCCGACTAGCGGGACCCCCGCAAATACGCAGTATTTT. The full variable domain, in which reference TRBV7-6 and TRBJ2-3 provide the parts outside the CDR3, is GAGVSQSPRYKVTKRGQDVALRCDPISGHVSLYWYRQALGQGPEFLTYFNYEAQQDKSGLPNDRFSAERPEGSISTLTIQRTEQRDSAMYRCASSSIPTSGTPANTQYFGPGTRLTVL.

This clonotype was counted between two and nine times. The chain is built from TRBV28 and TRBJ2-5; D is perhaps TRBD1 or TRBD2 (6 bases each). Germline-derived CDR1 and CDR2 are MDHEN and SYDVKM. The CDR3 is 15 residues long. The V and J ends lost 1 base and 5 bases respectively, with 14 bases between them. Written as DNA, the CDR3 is TGTGCCAGCAGTTTATTGATTACAGGGAGGGAGACCCAGTACTTC. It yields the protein CASSLLITGRETQYF.

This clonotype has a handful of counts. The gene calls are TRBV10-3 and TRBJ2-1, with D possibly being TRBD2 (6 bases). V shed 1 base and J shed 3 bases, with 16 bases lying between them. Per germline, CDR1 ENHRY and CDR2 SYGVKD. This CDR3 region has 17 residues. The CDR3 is CAISEYQGSGNYNEQFF. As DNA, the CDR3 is TGTGCCATCAGTGAGTATCAAGGTAGCGGCAACTACAATGAGCAGTTCTTC.

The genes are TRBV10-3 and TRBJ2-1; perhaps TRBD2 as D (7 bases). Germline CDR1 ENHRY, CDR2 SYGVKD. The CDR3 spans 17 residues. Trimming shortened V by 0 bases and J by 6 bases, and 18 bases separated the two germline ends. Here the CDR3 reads CAISESRGGLQGNEQFF. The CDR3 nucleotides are TGTGCCATCAGTGAGTCCCGCGGGGGCCTTCAGGGCAATGAGCAGTTCTTC.

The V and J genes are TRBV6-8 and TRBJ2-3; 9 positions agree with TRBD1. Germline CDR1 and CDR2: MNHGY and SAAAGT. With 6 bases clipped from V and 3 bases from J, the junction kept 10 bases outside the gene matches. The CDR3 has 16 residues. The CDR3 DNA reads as TGTGCCAGCAGGCACACAGGGGGCCGGGGAACAGATACGCAGTATTTT. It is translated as CASRHTGGRGTDTQYF.

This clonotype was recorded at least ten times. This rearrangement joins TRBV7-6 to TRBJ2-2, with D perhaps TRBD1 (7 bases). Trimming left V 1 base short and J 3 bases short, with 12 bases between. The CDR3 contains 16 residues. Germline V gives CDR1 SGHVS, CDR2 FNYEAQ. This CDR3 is CASSLEGGGDTGELFF. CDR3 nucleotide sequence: TGTGCCAGCAGCTTAGAAGGAGGGGGCGACACCGGGGAGCTGTTTTTT.